This record covers a single TCR beta chain. Its antigen is not identified. TCRdb analysed the 5' RACE reads with MiXCR anew, one entry per CDR3 protein. The data contain roughly 40,000 distinct CDR3 sequences, 16% of them seen just once; the ten biggest clones take up roughly 45%. The sample originates from a study of CD8 T cells in ankylosing spondylitis. Overall study findings and caveats: Ankylosing spondylitis blood appeared to be characterized by a TCR beta motif of several highly homologous variants. Both synovial fluid and blood in reactive arthritis had previously been reported to carry some motif variants. Reported data indicate significant enrichment of disease-linked clones within matched ankylosing spondylitis synovial fluid.

Sequencing was done on a sample of blood. This TCR came from a male donor with ankylosing spondylitis or in good health (not recorded which).

The CDR3 loop reads CASSSNRGGIYNEQFF. In DNA form, the CDR3 reads TGCGCCAGCAGCTCCAACAGGGGGGGAATCTACAATGAGCAGTTCTTC. The chain recombines TRBV5-1 with TRBJ2-1; a possible D gene is TRBD1 (8 bases). The ends were cut back, 3 bases at V and 3 bases at J, with 16 bases in the middle. Germline values: CDR1 SGHRS, CDR2 YFSETQ. The CDR3 runs 16 residues.